This T cell receptor (beta chain) was identified in a study of molecular identifiers for immune sequencing clone quantification. Libraries of bulk TCR were made by previously described methods (with listed TCR primers). TCRdb redid the calling of the PCR reads with MiXCR, one entry per CDR3 protein. The sample records 490,000 or so distinct CDR3 sequences, over 20% being singletons. To note about this clonotype: Its antigen remains unknown. One end of the junction is discordant with germline, which a read error may explain.

Broader study findings: Highly expanded clone sizes could be underestimated by identical TCR molecules sharing a barcode.

Researchers sorted naive CD8 T cells as cells that were CD8+CD4-CCR7+CD45RA+. The sequencing input was naive CD8+ T cells from blood, with Jurkat cell RNA spiked in. The subset is: FACS-sorted CD8+CD4-CCR7+CD45RA+ naive T cells. The TCR originated in a human donor in good health. Some libraries in this study had Jurkat cell RNA spiked in.

CDR3 protein: CAGSLLAGEETQYF. The CDR3 bases are TGTGCCGGCAGCTTACTAGCGGGGGAAGAGACCCAGTACTTC. V gene TRBV5-6 combines with J gene TRBJ2-5; 11 bases are a match to TRBD2. The CDR3 covers 14 residues. In germline, CDR1 is SGHDT, CDR2 YYEEEE.